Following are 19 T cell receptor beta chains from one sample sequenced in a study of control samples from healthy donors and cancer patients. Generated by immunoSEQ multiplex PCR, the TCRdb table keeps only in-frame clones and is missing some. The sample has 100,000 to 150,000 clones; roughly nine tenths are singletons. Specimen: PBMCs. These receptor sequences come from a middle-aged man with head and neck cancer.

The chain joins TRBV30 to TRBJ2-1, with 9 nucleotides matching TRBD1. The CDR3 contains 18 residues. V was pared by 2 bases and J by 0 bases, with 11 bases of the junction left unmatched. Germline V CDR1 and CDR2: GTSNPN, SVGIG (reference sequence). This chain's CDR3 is CAWSSLTPTGGSYNEQFF. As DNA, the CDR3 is TGTGCCTGGAGTTCACTTACCCCGACAGGGGGCTCCTACAATGAGCAGTTCTTC. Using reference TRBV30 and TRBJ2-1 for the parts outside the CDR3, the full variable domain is SQTIHQWPATLVQPVGSPLSLECTVEGTSNPNLYWYRQAAGRGLQLLFYSVGIGQISSEVPQNLSASRPQDRQFILSSKKLLLSDSGFYLCAWSSLTPTGGSYNEQFFGPGTRLTVL.

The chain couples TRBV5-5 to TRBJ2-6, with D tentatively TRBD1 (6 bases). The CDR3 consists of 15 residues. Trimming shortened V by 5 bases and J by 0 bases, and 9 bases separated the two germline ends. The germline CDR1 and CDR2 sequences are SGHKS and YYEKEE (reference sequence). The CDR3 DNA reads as TGTGCCAGCAGACAGACAGGCTCTGGGGCCAACGTCCTGACTTTC. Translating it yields CASRQTGSGANVLTF.

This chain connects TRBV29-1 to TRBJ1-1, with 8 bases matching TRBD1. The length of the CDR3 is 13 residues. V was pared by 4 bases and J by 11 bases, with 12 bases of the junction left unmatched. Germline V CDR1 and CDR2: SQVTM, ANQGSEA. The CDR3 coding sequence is TGCAGCGTTGGGGAGGGACAGGCTTATAACGCTTTCTTT. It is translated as CSVGEGQAYNAFF.

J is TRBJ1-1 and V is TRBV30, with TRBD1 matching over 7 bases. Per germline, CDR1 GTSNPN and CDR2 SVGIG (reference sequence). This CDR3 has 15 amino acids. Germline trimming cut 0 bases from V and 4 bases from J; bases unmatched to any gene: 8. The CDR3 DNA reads TGTGCCTGGAGTGTTGGGGGGACAGCCGGCACTGAAGCTTTCTTT. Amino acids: CAWSVGGTAGTEAFF.

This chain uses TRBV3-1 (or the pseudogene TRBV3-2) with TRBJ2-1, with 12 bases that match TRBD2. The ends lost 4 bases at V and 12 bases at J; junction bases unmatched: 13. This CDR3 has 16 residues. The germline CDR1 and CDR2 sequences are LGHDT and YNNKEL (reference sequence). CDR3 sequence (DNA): TGTGCCAGCAGCCTCGGACTAGCGGGGACTAAACTTGGGCAGTTCTTC. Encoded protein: CASSLGLAGTKLGQFF.

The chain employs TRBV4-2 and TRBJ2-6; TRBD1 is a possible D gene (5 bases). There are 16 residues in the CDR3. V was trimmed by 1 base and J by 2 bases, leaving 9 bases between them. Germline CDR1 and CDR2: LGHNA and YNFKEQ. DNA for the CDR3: TGTGCCAGCAGCCAAGGACAGAGAACTGGGGCCAACGTCCTGACTTTC. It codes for CASSQGQRTGANVLTF.

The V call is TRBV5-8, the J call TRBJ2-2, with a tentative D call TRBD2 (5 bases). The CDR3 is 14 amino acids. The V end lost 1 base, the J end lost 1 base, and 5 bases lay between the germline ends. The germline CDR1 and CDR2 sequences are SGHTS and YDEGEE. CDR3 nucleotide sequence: TGTGCCAGCAGCTTGCGGGGGAACACCGGGGAGCTGTTTTTT. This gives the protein CASSLRGNTGELFF.

The CDR3 coding sequence is TGTGCCAGCTCACCCTTCAGGGACTCTGGAAACACCATATATTTT. Translated: CASSPFRDSGNTIYF. The chain uses TRBV18 and TRBJ1-3; TRBD1 might be the D (5 bases). This CDR3 is built from 15 residues. The germline gives CDR1 KGHSH, CDR2 LQKENI. Trimming left V 3 bases short and J 0 bases short, with 9 bases between.

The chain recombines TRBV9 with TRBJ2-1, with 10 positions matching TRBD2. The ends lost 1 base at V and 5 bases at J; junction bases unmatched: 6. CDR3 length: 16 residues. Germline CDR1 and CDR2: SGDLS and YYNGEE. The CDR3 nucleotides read TGTGCCAGCAGCGTACTCGGAGCGGGAGGGAACAATGAGCAGTTCTTC. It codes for CASSVLGAGGNNEQFF.

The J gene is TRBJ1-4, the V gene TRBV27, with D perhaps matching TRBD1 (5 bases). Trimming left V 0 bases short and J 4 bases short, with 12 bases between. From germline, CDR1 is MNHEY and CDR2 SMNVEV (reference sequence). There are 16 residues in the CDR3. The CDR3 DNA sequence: TGTGCCAGCAGTTTATCGGGGCAGGGCTATAATGAAAAACTGTTTTTT. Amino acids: CASSLSGQGYNEKLFF. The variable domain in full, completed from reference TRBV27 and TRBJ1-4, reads EAQVTQNPRYLITVTGKKLTVTCSQNMNHEYMSWYRQDPGLGLRQIYYSMNVEVTDKGDVPEGYKVSRKEKRNFPLILESPSPNQTSLYFCASSLSGQGYNEKLFFGSGTQLSVL.

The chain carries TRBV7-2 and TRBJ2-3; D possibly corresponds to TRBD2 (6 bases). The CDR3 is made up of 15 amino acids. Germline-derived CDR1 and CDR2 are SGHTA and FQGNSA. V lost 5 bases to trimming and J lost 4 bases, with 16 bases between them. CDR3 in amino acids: CASSLGGPGADTQYF. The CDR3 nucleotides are TGTGCCAGCAGCCTTGGAGGGCCAGGAGCAGATACGCAGTATTTT.

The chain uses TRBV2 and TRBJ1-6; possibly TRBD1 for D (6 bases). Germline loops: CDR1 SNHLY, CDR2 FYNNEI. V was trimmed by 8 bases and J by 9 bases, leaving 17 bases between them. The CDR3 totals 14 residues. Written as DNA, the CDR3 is TGTGCCAGCGGCAAGGGGGATGGGGGTTCACCCCTCCACTTT. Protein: CASGKGDGGSPLHF.

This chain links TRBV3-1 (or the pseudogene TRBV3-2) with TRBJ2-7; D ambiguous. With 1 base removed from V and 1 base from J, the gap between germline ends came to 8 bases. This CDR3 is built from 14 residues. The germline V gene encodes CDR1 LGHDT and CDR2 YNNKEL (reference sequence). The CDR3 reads CASSQASVSYEQYF. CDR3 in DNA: TGTGCCAGCAGCCAAGCTTCGGTTTCCTACGAGCAGTACTTC.

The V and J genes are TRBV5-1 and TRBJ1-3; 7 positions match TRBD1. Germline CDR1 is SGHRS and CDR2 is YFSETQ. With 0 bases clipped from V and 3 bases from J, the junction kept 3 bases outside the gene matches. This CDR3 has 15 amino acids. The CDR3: CASSLEAGGGNTIYF. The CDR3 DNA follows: TGCGCCAGCAGCTTGGAGGCAGGGGGTGGAAACACCATATATTTT.

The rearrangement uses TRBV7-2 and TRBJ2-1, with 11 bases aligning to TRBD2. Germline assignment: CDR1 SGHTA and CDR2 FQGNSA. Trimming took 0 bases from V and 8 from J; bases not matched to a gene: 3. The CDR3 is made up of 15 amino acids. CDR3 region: CASSLAASGGYEQFF. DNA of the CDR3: TGTGCCAGCAGCTTAGCAGCTAGCGGGGGGTATGAGCAGTTCTTC.

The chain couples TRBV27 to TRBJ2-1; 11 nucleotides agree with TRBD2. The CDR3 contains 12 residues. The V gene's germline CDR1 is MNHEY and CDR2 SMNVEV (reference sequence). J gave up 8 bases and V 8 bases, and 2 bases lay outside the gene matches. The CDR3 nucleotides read TGTGCCAGCCGACTAGCGGGATATGAGCAGTTCTTC. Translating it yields CASRLAGYEQFF.

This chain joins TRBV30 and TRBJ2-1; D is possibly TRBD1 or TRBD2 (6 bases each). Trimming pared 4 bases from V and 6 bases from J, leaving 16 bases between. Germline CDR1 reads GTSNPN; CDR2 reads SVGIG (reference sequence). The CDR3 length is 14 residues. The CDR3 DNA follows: TGTGCCTGGACCCTGGGGGGCTGGCCCAATGAGCAGTTCTTC. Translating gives CAWTLGGWPNEQFF.

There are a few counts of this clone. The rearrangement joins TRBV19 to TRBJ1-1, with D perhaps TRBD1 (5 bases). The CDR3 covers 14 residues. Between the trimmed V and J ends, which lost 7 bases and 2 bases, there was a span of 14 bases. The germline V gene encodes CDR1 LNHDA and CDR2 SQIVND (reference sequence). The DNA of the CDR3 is TGTGCCAGTAATGAGGCAGGGTATAACACTGAAGCTTTCTTT. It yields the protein CASNEAGYNTEAFF.

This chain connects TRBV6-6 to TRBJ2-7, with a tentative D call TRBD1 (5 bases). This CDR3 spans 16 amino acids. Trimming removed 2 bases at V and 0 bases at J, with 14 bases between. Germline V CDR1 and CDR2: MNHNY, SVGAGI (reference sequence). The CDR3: CASSYPRAGPSYEQYF. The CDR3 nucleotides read TGTGCCAGCAGTTACCCCCGTGCAGGGCCCTCCTACGAGCAGTACTTC.